One TCR beta chain is described in this entry. Antigen unknown. These data come from a study of beta chain features in type 1 diabetes. General study results and limits: Although PCR might favor shorter templates, it would do so equally in patients and controls.

The CDR3 spans 20 residues. CDR1 and CDR2 (germline): SNHLY, FYNNEI. The ends lost 2 bases at V and 0 bases at J; junction bases unmatched: 12. Every isolated RNA sample was fully reverse transcribed, so sequencing captured expressed TCRB transcripts. The repertoire was sequenced with immunoSEQ multiplex PCR; TCRdb's copy has only in-frame clones and lacks some. The table shows under 250,000 clones, with around 14% occurring only once. The source is a middle-aged woman in good health. The sample comprised naive CD4+ T cells from blood. The chain employs TRBV2 and TRBJ2-3, with 12 bases identical to TRBD2. DNA of the CDR3: TGTGCCAGCAGTGAACGGGGTGCTTCTAGCGGGGGGGGGAGCACAGATACGCAGTATTTT. This encodes CASSERGASSGGGSTDTQYF.